These 14 T cell receptor beta chains came from one sample sequenced in a study of circulating tumor DNA in untreated peripheral T-cell lymphoma. Sequenced by immunoSEQ multiplex PCR; TCRdb stores in-frame clones only, minus some. The data contain approximately 1,500 clones, around 62% of them singletons. The sequencing sample was made of tumor tissue. The receptors derive from a human donor with peripheral T-cell lymphoma.

The chain links TRBV15 to TRBJ1-1; 7 bases map to TRBD1. Germline values: CDR1 LNHNV, CDR2 YYDKDF (reference sequence). The V gene end was trimmed by 5 bases and the J gene end by 1 base; junction bases not matched to a gene: 4. This CDR3 contains 14 residues. CDR3 nucleotide sequence: TGTGCCACCAGCCCCGACAGGGCGAACACTGAAGCTTTCTTT. Protein sequence: CATSPDRANTEAFF.

This rearrangement joins TRBV19 to TRBJ1-6; TRBD1 is a possible D gene (5 bases). V lost 3 bases and J lost 15, with 21 bases in between. CDR1 and CDR2 (germline): LNHDA, SQIVND (reference sequence). The CDR3 has 15 residues. The CDR3 loop is CASSIGPTGWGLLHF. CDR3 bases: TGTGCCAGTAGTATCGGCCCGACCGGTTGGGGCCTCCTCCACTTT.

As concerns this clone: Other DNA sequences in this specimen translate into the identical CDR3. The rearrangement joins TRBV5-1 to TRBJ2-7; no clear D. Trimming took off 2 bases at V and 3 bases at J, with 12 bases between the two ends. CDR3 length: 14 amino acids. Germline V gene sequence: CDR1 SGHRS, CDR2 YFSETQ. CDR3 region: CASSLGGEIYEQYF. The CDR3 coding sequence is TGCGCCAGCAGCTTAGGTGGCGAGATCTACGAGCAGTACTTC.

The V call is TRBV11-3, the J call TRBJ2-4; 8 bases fit TRBD2. The CDR3 is 17 amino acids. V trimming: 5 bases; J trimming: 11 bases; junction bases outside the gene matches: 20. Germline values: CDR1 SGHNT, CDR2 YENEEA. In nucleotides, the CDR3 is TGTGCCAGCAGCCAGTATCAGGGACTAGGGGGGAAATCGGTTCAGTACTTC. Translated: CASSQYQGLGGKSVQYF.

The rearrangement links TRBV5-1 to TRBJ2-2; TRBD2 agrees at 9 bases. CDR1 and CDR2 (germline): SGHRS, YFSETQ. V was clipped by 1 base and J by 3 bases; unmatched bases: 7. The CDR3 is made up of 17 amino acids. The CDR3 nucleotides are TGCGCCAGCAGCTTGATCAGCGGGGGGTCGTACACCGGGGAGCTGTTTTTT. Its translation: CASSLISGGSYTGELFF.

J is TRBJ2-3 and V is TRBV9, with TRBD2 matching 13 bases. Germline V gene data show CDR1 as SGDLS and CDR2 as YYNGEE. The CDR3 loop spans 15 amino acids. V shed 4 bases, J shed 3 bases, and the junction held 2 bases outside the gene matches. The CDR3 DNA follows: TGTGCCAGCAGCCGGACTAGCGGGGGAACAGATACGCAGTATTTT. It encodes CASSRTSGGTDTQYF.

The J gene is TRBJ1-6, the V gene TRBV19; 8 bases are a match to TRBD1. This CDR3 spans 16 amino acids. With V trimmed by 3 bases and J by 7 bases, 8 bases remained unmatched. Per the germline V gene, CDR1 is LNHDA and CDR2 is SQIVND (reference sequence). As DNA, the CDR3 is TGTGCCAGTAGTATTCCCTATAGACAGGGGAATTCACCCCTCCACTTT. As protein: CASSIPYRQGNSPLHF.

By share of the sample, this clone is medium-sized. The J gene is TRBJ1-1, the V gene TRBV11-3; a weak D match, TRBD1 (6 bases). V lost 0 bases, J lost 3 bases, and 8 bases lay in between. The CDR3 is 14 amino acids. From germline, CDR1 is SGHNT and CDR2 YENEEA. The CDR3 loop is CASSLDGGYTEAFF. CDR3 DNA: TGTGCCAGCAGCTTAGATGGGGGCTACACTGAAGCTTTCTTT.

The genes are TRBV28 and TRBJ1-4, with 7 bases fitting TRBD1. Germline V lookup: CDR1 MDHEN, CDR2 SYDVKM. The CDR3 contains 17 residues. The ends lost 4 bases at V and 3 bases at J; junction bases unmatched: 11. In DNA, the CDR3 is TGTGCCAGCAGTTCCCCGGGACAGAGGGCTTCTAATGAAAAACTGTTTTTT. Translating it yields CASSSPGQRASNEKLFF.

The chain employs TRBV19 and TRBJ1-2; no definite D call. Trimming removed 5 bases at V and 2 bases at J, with 15 bases between. Germline loops: CDR1 LNHDA, CDR2 SQIVND (reference sequence). The CDR3 runs to 15 residues. CDR3 nucleotides: TGTGCCAGTAGTTGGGGAGACGGAGGGAACTATGGCTACACCTTC. Residues: CASSWGDGGNYGYTF.

In its sample, this clone was seen a few times. In nucleotides, the CDR3 is TGTGCCAGCAGTGTGAGGGGGCGGGAGGATCAGCCCCAGCATTTT. The encoded protein is CASSVRGREDQPQHF. The chain employs TRBV2 and TRBJ1-5; 7 bases line up with TRBD1. Germline assignment: CDR1 SNHLY and CDR2 FYNNEI. The trim removed 4 bases at V and 5 bases at J, leaving 8 bases unmatched. The CDR3 runs 15 residues.

This chain connects TRBV11-3 to TRBJ1-2, with D possibly matching TRBD1 (6 bases). The CDR3 extends over 15 amino acids. Trimming removed 5 bases from V and 1 base from J, with 14 bases in between. CDR1 is SGHNT, CDR2 YENEEA, per germline. CDR3 nucleotides: TGTGCCAGCAGCGTAGGACAGCGATATAACTATGGCTACACCTTC. The encoded protein is CASSVGQRYNYGYTF.

The V gene is TRBV10-3, the J gene TRBJ2-3; D might be TRBD2 (5 bases). Germline loops: CDR1 ENHRY, CDR2 SYGVKD. V gave up 0 bases and J gave up 8 bases, with 12 bases separating them. The CDR3 extends over 14 amino acids. This chain's CDR3 is CAISESREHITQYF. CDR3 sequence (DNA): TGTGCCATCAGTGAGTCGAGGGAACATATTACGCAGTATTTT.

V and J are TRBV5-1 and TRBJ1-1; TRBD1 matches at 9 bases. Germline values: CDR1 SGHRS, CDR2 YFSETQ. The CDR3 is 15 residues long. V trimming: 4 bases; J trimming: 7 bases; junction bases outside the gene matches: 11. Written as DNA, the CDR3 is TGCGCCAGCAGCCACCTAGGGACAGGGCGAATTGAAGCTTTCTTT. The encoded protein is CASSHLGTGRIEAFF.